The 15 T cell receptor beta chains below come from one sample, sequenced in a study of beta chain features in type 1 diabetes. Reverse transcription of all isolated RNA meant that expressed TCRB transcripts were sequenced. Method: immunoSEQ multiplex PCR; TCRdb's copy keeps in-frame clones and lacks some. The table lists about 900,000 clones, roughly a sixth of them singletons. The specimen was naive CD4+ T cells from blood. These receptors all stem from a woman aged 18-30 years in good health.

This clone was observed a handful of times. This chain uses TRBV10-3 with TRBJ2-7; 11 positions match TRBD2. The CDR3 runs 13 residues. The V gene end was trimmed by 4 bases and the J gene end by 7 bases; junction bases not matched to a gene: 3. The germline gives CDR1 ENHRY, CDR2 SYGVKD. The CDR3 loop is CAISGGTSGEQYF. The CDR3 nucleotides are TGTGCCATCAGTGGCGGGACTAGCGGAGAGCAGTACTTC.

This clone occurred a few times. The genes are TRBV19 and TRBJ2-2; 7 bases line up with TRBD2. Germline V lookup: CDR1 LNHDA, CDR2 SQIVND (reference sequence). The ends lost 7 bases at V and 5 bases at J; junction bases unmatched: 7. The CDR3 is 14 residues long. As DNA, the CDR3 is TGTGCCAGTATCTCAGCGGGAACGACCGGGGAGCTGTTTTTT. Translated, it gives CASISAGTTGELFF.

This chain connects TRBV19 to TRBJ1-5; 7 bases fit TRBD1. V shed 6 bases and J 2 bases; nucleotides not matched to a gene: 7. Per the germline V gene, CDR1 is LNHDA and CDR2 is SQIVND (reference sequence). The CDR3 covers 15 residues. CDR3 bases: TGTGCCAGTAGACCAGGGGGGGTTGGCAATCAGCCCCAGCATTTT. Its translation: CASRPGGVGNQPQHF.

This clone was seen only a few times. The gene calls are TRBV29-1 and TRBJ2-5; D unclear. Germline values: CDR1 SQVTM, CDR2 ANQGSEA. The V and J ends lost 7 bases and 3 bases respectively, with 6 bases between them. The CDR3 consists of 10 residues. The DNA of the CDR3 is TGCAGCGGGACGAAAGAGACCCAGTACTTC. As protein: CSGTKETQYF.

The rearrangement joins TRBV28 to TRBJ1-2; TRBD1 might be the D (5 bases). Germline V gene lookup returns CDR1 MDHEN and CDR2 SYDVKM. The CDR3 is 16 amino acids. V was pared by 1 base and J by 0 bases, with 12 bases between. CDR3 residues: CASSLFVGLSNYGYTF. The CDR3 DNA sequence: TGTGCCAGCAGTTTATTTGTGGGGCTTTCTAACTATGGCTACACCTTC.

The table lists this clone with a count of one. The J gene is TRBJ2-1, the V gene TRBV29-1; no clear D gene. Germline V CDR1 and CDR2: SQVTM, ANQGSEA. The CDR3 spans 13 residues. Trimming removed 3 bases at V and 7 bases at J, with 13 bases between. CDR3 in amino acids: CSVDHRLRNEQFF. The CDR3 nucleotides are TGCAGCGTTGACCACCGATTGAGGAATGAGCAGTTCTTC.

This clone was found a few times. The chain recombines TRBV7-2 with TRBJ2-3; D possibly corresponds to TRBD1 (7 bases). The V end lost 4 bases, the J end lost 6 bases, and 20 bases lay between the germline ends. The CDR3 covers 16 residues. Per the germline V gene, CDR1 is SGHTA and CDR2 is FQGNSA. CDR3 residues: CASSSIAGGSSDTQYF. Here the CDR3 DNA reads TGTGCCAGCAGCTCGATAGCAGGGGGGAGTTCTGATACGCAGTATTTT.

The genes are TRBV5-1 and TRBJ2-3; 11 nucleotides agree with TRBD2. The germline gives CDR1 SGHRS, CDR2 YFSETQ. The CDR3 is 16 residues long. Trimming removed 0 bases from V and 5 bases from J; junction bases left unmatched: 5. CDR3 amino acids: CASSLGLAGGIDTQYF. The CDR3 nucleotides read TGCGCCAGCAGCTTGGGTCTAGCGGGAGGAATAGATACGCAGTATTTT. The full variable domain, rest sourced from reference TRBV5-1 and TRBJ2-3, is KAGVTQTPRYLIKTRGQQVTLSCSPISGHRSVSWYQQTPGQGLQFLFEYFSETQRNKGNFPGRFSGRQFSNSRSEMNVSTLELGDSALYLCASSLGLAGGIDTQYFGPGTRLTVL.

This clone showed up just a few times. Written as DNA, the CDR3 is TGTGCCAGCAGACCTACGGGGATCAAAAAACCGGGCCGGCAAGAGACCCAGTACTTC. Protein: CASRPTGIKKPGRQETQYF. The genes are TRBV28 and TRBJ2-5, with a possible D match to TRBD2 (5 bases). Trimming shortened V by 6 bases and J by 2 bases, and 28 bases separated the two germline ends. The CDR3 has 19 amino acids. Germline V lookup: CDR1 MDHEN, CDR2 SYDVKM.

This clone was seen only a few times. This sequence joins TRBV2 and TRBJ2-7; TRBD2 aligns across 9 bases. V gave up 5 bases and J gave up 4 bases; unmatched junction bases: 9. There are 15 residues in the CDR3. The germline gives CDR1 SNHLY, CDR2 FYNNEI. In nucleotides, the CDR3 is TGTGCCAGCAGTCGGCCAGCGGGAGGTTCGTACGAGCAGTACTTC. It translates to CASSRPAGGSYEQYF.

This clone appeared a few times. The sample has other DNA sequences that encode this CDR3 too. The CDR3 sequence is CASSTSGSSYNEQFF. CDR3 nucleotides: TGTGCCAGCAGTACTAGCGGGAGTTCCTACAATGAGCAGTTCTTC. The gene calls are TRBV9 and TRBJ2-1, with TRBD2 matching 11 bases. Per germline, CDR1 SGDLS and CDR2 YYNGEE. The V gene end was trimmed by 5 bases and the J gene end by 1 base; junction bases not matched to a gene: 2. CDR3 length: 15 residues.

The V and J genes are TRBV14 and TRBJ2-5, with TRBD2 matching over 9 bases. There are 14 residues in the CDR3. Trimming took 4 bases from V and 4 from J; bases not matched to a gene: 4. Germline V lookup: CDR1 SGHDN, CDR2 FVKESK. The CDR3 nucleotides are TGTGCCAGCAGCCCGACTAGCGGTTCAGAGACCCAGTACTTC. Translation: CASSPTSGSETQYF.

This clone showed up just a few times. This chain joins TRBV2 and TRBJ1-3; D gene ambiguous. Germline CDR1 is SNHLY and CDR2 is FYNNEI. This CDR3 region has 15 residues. V lost 1 base and J lost 3, with 10 bases in between. As DNA, the CDR3 is TGTGCCAGCAGTGAAGAGGGAACGTTTGGAAACACCATATATTTT. Protein sequence: CASSEEGTFGNTIYF.

This chain joins TRBV11-2 and TRBJ2-1; D is perhaps TRBD1 (5 bases). Trimming took 2 bases from V and 4 from J, leaving 12 bases between them. The CDR3 has 15 amino acids. Germline V gene data show CDR1 as SGHAT and CDR2 as FQNNGV. CDR3 DNA: TGTGCCAGCAGCTTAAGCGACAGCGTTTACAATGAGCAGTTCTTC. Translating it yields CASSLSDSVYNEQFF.

This clone came up a few times. The rearrangement joins TRBV10-3 to TRBJ2-3, with 7 bases identical to TRBD2. CDR3 length: 17 amino acids. The germline V gene encodes CDR1 ENHRY and CDR2 SYGVKD. With 2 bases clipped from V and 0 bases from J, the junction kept 8 bases outside the gene matches. CDR3 coding DNA: TGTGCCATCAGTGAGCCGGCCCTGACTAGCAGCACAGATACGCAGTATTTT. Its translation: CAISEPALTSSTDTQYF.